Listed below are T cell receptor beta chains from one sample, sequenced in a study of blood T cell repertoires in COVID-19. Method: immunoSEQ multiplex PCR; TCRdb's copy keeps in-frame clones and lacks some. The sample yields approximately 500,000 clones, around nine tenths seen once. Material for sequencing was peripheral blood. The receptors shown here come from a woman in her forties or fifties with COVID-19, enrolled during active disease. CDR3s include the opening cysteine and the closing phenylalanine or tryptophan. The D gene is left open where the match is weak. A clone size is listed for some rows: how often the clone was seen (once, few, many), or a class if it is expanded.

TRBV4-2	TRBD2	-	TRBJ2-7	TGTGCCAGCAGCCAAGATCAGGGGACTAGCGGGGGAGACAACGAGCAGTACTTC	CASSQDQGTSGGDNEQYF
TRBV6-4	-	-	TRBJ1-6	TGTGCCAGGGAGGACCTCTCTTGGCCTCATTCACCCCTCCACTTT	CAREDLSWPHSPLHF
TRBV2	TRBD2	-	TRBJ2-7	TGTGCCAGCAGTGCATCCGGGACTAGCGGCTACGAGCAGTACTTC	CASSASGTSGYEQYF
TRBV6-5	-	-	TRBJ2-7	TGTGCCAGCACTCTCTCCGGGACATCCTACGAGCAGTACTTC	CASTLSGTSYEQYF
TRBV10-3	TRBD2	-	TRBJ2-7	TGTGCCATCCGGGGTAGCGGGGTTACTACCTACGAGCAGTACTTC	CAIRGSGVTTYEQYF
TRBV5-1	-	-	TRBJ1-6	TGCGCCAGCAGCCCCGCGACTCACTATAATTCACCCCTCCACTTT	CASSPATHYNSPLHF
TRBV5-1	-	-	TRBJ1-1	TGCGCCAGCAGCTTGGGACTTAACACTGAAGCTTTCTTT	CASSLGLNTEAFF
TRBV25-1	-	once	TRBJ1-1	TGTGCCAGTGGCAGAAACACTGAAGCTTTCTTT	CASGRNTEAFF
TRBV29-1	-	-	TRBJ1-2	TGCAGCGTTGTACTTTACGACTATGGCTACACCTTC	CSVVLYDYGYTF
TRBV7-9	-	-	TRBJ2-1	TGTGCCAGCAGCTTACTGTTCGGTGATGAGCAGTTCTTC	CASSLLFGDEQFF
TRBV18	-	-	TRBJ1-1	TGTGCCAGCTCACCATCAATCGTGGAGGCGGGCGACACTGAAGCTTTCTTT	CASSPSIVEAGDTEAFF
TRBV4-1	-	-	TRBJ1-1	TGCGCCAGCAGCCAAGATGGGGGGAGAACGGCTTTCTTT	CASSQDGGRTAFF
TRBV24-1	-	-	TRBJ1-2	TGTGCCACCAGTGGGCCAGATGGTTATGGCTACACCTTC	CATSGPDGYGYTF
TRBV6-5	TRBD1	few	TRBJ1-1	TGTGCCAGCAGTTACCTAGGACAGGGTCCGTCCACTGAAGCTTTCTTT	CASSYLGQGPSTEAFF
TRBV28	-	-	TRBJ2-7	TGTGCCAGCGGTCCCCTGACAGACTCCTACGAGCAGTACTTC	CASGPLTDSYEQYF
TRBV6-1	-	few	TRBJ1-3	TGTGCCAGCAGTGAAGGGAGCACCTCTGGAAACACCATATATTTT	CASSEGSTSGNTIYF
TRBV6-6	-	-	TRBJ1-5	TGTGCCAGCAGTTACTTACAGGAGAGCAATCAGCCCCAGCATTTT	CASSYLQESNQPQHF
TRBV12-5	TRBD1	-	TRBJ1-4	TGTGCTAGTGGTTTGGACCGGGACAGGGGTCGAAAACTGTTTTTT	CASGLDRDRGRKLFF
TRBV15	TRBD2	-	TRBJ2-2	TGTGCCACCAGCGCCCGCGGGGGGCGGAACACCGGGGAGCTGTTTTTT	CATSARGGRNTGELFF
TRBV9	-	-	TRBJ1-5	TGTGCCAGCAGTGAATCAGGGTTTAGGCAGCCCCAGCATTTT	CASSESGFRQPQHF
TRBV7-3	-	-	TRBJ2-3	TGTGCCAGCAGCTTAACAAGGGGGGATACGCAGTATTTT	CASSLTRGDTQYF
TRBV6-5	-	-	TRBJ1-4	TGTGCCAGCAGAATTGACAATGCTAATGAAAAACTGTTTTTT	CASRIDNANEKLFF
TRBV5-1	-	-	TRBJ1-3	TGCGCCAGCAGCTTGGTCAACCCTCGGAGTGGAAACACCATATATTTT	CASSLVNPRSGNTIYF
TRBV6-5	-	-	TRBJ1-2	TGTGCCAGCAGGGCGGGGGAGAGCGGCTACACCTTC	CASRAGESGYTF
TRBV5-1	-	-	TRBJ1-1	TGCGCCAGCAGCCTAGGACAGTCGCCTGTGGCTTTCTTT	CASSLGQSPVAFF
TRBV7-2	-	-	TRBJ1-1	TGTGCCAGCAGCGTTCAATCTCTACGGACTGAAGCTTTCTTT	CASSVQSLRTEAFF
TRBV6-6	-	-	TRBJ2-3	TGTGCCAGCAGCTCTGACAGCGATACGCAGTATTTT	CASSSDSDTQYF
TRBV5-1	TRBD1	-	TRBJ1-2	TGCGCCAGCAGGCCAGACAGGGCCTATGGCTACACCTTC	CASRPDRAYGYTF
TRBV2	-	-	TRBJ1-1	TGTGCCAGCAGTGTCCTTCGGGGTGAAGCTTTCTTT	CASSVLRGEAFF
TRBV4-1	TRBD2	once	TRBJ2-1	TGCGCCAGCAGCCAGGGACTAGCGGGACCGGATTACAATGAGCAGTTCTTC	CASSQGLAGPDYNEQFF
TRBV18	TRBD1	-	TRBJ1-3	TGTGCCAGCTCACCACTCGGACAGGGGGCTGGAAACACCATATATTTT	CASSPLGQGAGNTIYF